Shown below are 5 T cell receptor beta chains from a single sample sequenced in a study of vaccination effects on CD4 cells after COVID-19. No antigen is known for these receptors. Clones were read by immunoSEQ multiplex PCR, and TCRdb kept only the in-frame ones, dropping some. The sample includes more than 35,000 clones, almost 85% of them seen just once. Expansion of antigen-specific CD4+ T cells with viral peptide pools was carried out by the ViraFEST assay before sequencing. Scientists isolated CD4+ T cells after a roughly ten-day culture period ended. Two-dose BNT162b2 or mRNA-1273 vaccination was given to participants. The source material was CD4+ T cells from PBMCs cultured with HCoV-NL63 spike peptides, sampled after COVID-19 vaccination. The source is a human donor who received a COVID-19 vaccine. Some clones in this sample may be carry-over from other donors' samples.

Only a few counts were recorded for this clone. This chain connects TRBV5-1 to TRBJ2-5; 8 bases align to TRBD2. The J segment lost 3 bases and the V segment lost 2 bases, leaving 0 bases of the junction unmatched. The CDR3 has 13 amino acids. Germline V gives CDR1 SGHRS, CDR2 YFSETQ. CDR3 nucleotides: TGCGCCAGCAGCTTTAGCGGGGAAGAGACCCAGTACTTC. Protein: CASSFSGEETQYF. Full variable domain (missing parts from reference TRBV5-1 and TRBJ2-5): KAGVTQTPRYLIKTRGQQVTLSCSPISGHRSVSWYQQTPGQGLQFLFEYFSETQRNKGNFPGRFSGRQFSNSRSEMNVSTLELGDSALYLCASSFSGEETQYFGPGTRLLVL.

The V call is TRBV5-4, the J call TRBJ2-7, with D possibly being TRBD2 (7 bases). The CDR3 covers 16 residues. V lost 5 bases and J lost 0, with 18 bases in between. The germline V gene encodes CDR1 SGHNT and CDR2 YYREEE (reference sequence). This CDR3 is CASSPQRDISSYEQYV. The CDR3 nucleotides are TGTGCCAGCAGTCCGCAGCGGGACATTAGCTCCTACGAGCAGTACGTC.

This rearrangement joins TRBV7-3 to TRBJ2-5; weak D call: TRBD2 (6 bases). Deletions cut 5 bases from V and 3 bases from J, with 19 bases between. The germline CDR1 and CDR2 sequences are SGHTA and FQGTGA. The CDR3 contains 16 residues. CDR3 residues: CASSQKGGFAKETQYF. In DNA, the CDR3 is TGTGCCAGCAGCCAAAAAGGAGGGTTTGCGAAAGAGACCCAGTACTTC.

J is TRBJ2-1 and V is TRBV18; 8 bases align to TRBD2. The CDR3 is 16 amino acids. CDR1 and CDR2 from the germline V gene are KGHSH and LQKENI. Unmatched junction bases numbered 5, after V lost 0 bases and J lost 4 bases. The CDR3 bases are TGTGCCAGCTCACCACCTTCGGGGGGGGGTTACAATGAGCAGTTCTTC. Translating it yields CASSPPSGGGYNEQFF.

This chain joins TRBV6-1 and TRBJ2-6; 9 bases align to TRBD1. CDR1 and CDR2 from the germline V gene are MNHNS and SASEGT. The CDR3 has 18 residues. The ends lost 4 bases at V and 0 bases at J; junction bases unmatched: 7. The CDR3 loop is CASSGGPGQGSGANVLTF. The CDR3 DNA reads TGTGCCAGCAGTGGTGGACCGGGACAGGGCTCTGGGGCCAACGTCCTGACTTTC.